This entry lists 26 T cell receptor beta chains sequenced from one sample in a study of blood T cell repertoires in COVID-19. Clones were sequenced by immunoSEQ multiplex PCR, and TCRdb holds only the in-frame ones, with some missing. The table lists roughly 140,000 clones, roughly 84% of them singletons. Input material: PBMCs or T cells enriched from blood (not recorded which). The source is a woman aged 45-60 years who had been exposed to COVID-19.

V and J are TRBV6-2 or TRBV6-3 and TRBJ1-1; 7 nucleotides agree with TRBD1. Germline lookup yields CDR1 MNHEY and CDR2 SVGEGT. With 5 bases clipped from V and 0 bases from J, the junction kept 6 bases outside the gene matches. The CDR3 sequence is 15 residues long. DNA of the CDR3: TGTGCCAGCAGTCCCCCGACAGGGATGAACACTGAAGCTTTCTTT. Translating it yields CASSPPTGMNTEAFF.

V and J are TRBV7-2 and TRBJ2-3; D remains unclear. CDR1 is SGHTA, CDR2 FQGNSA, per germline. This CDR3 region has 15 residues. Trimming stripped 5 bases from V and 1 base from J, with 13 bases between. Here the CDR3 DNA reads TGTGCCAGCAGCCACCTGAGAGGAGGCACAGATACGCAGTATTTT. Its protein product is CASSHLRGGTDTQYF. Full variable domain (remainder filled in from reference TRBV7-2 and TRBJ2-3): GAGVSQSPSNKVTEKGKDVELRCDPISGHTALYWYRQSLGQGLEFLIYFQGNSAPDKSGLPSDRFSAERTGGSVSTLTIQRTQQEDSAVYLCASSHLRGGTDTQYFGPGTRLTVL.

The chain employs TRBV3-1 (or the pseudogene TRBV3-2) and TRBJ1-1; weak D call: TRBD1 (6 bases). The V gene lost 4 bases and the J gene lost 4 bases, with 22 bases spanning the gap. Germline CDR1 is LGHDT and CDR2 is YNNKEL (reference sequence). The CDR3 loop spans 17 amino acids. The CDR3 sequence: CASSPPLRGAWSTEAFF. DNA for the CDR3: TGTGCCAGCAGCCCCCCTCTTCGGGGGGCTTGGAGCACTGAAGCTTTCTTT.

The chain joins TRBV6-5 to TRBJ1-2, with D tentatively TRBD1 (6 bases). The CDR3 totals 15 residues. Trimming removed 6 bases from V and 3 bases from J, with 17 bases in between. Germline V CDR1 and CDR2: MNHEY, SVGAGI. CDR3 region: CASRPQGRSHYGYTF. The CDR3 DNA sequence: TGTGCCAGCAGGCCACAGGGCAGATCGCACTATGGCTACACCTTC.

The V call is TRBV12-3 or TRBV12-4, the J call TRBJ2-3; TRBD2 matches at 7 bases. The CDR3 sequence is 13 residues long. Losses at the gene ends were 4 bases for V and 8 bases for J; bases not matched to a gene: 6. The CDR3 sequence: CASSSNPSGTQYF. CDR3 bases: TGTGCCAGCAGTTCCAATCCTAGCGGTACGCAGTATTTT.

V gene TRBV11-3 combines with J gene TRBJ2-1, with TRBD1 as a possible D gene (5 bases). This CDR3 region has 15 residues. Germline V lookup: CDR1 SGHNT, CDR2 YENEEA. V dropped 1 base and J dropped 11 bases, with 18 bases sitting between them. The chain's CDR3 is CASSLGRVSGDKQFF. The CDR3 DNA reads as TGTGCCAGCAGCTTAGGCAGGGTGTCCGGAGATAAGCAGTTCTTC.

The genes are TRBV6-5 and TRBJ2-3; 12 bases are shared with TRBD2. Per germline, CDR1 MNHEY and CDR2 SVGAGI. The ends lost 2 bases at V and 6 bases at J; junction bases unmatched: 3. The CDR3 totals 15 residues. The chain's CDR3 is CASSYATSGRDTQYF. CDR3 DNA sequence: TGTGCCAGCAGTTACGCAACTAGCGGGAGGGATACGCAGTATTTT.

The V call is TRBV6-2 or TRBV6-3, the J call TRBJ2-1; 7 nucleotides align to TRBD1. The CDR3 contains 14 residues. Germline loops: CDR1 MNHEY, CDR2 SVGEGT. The V and J ends lost 6 bases and 1 base, in that order; junction bases with no gene match: 3. The CDR3 reads CASSRQGSYNEQFF. The CDR3 DNA reads as TGTGCCAGCAGCCGACAGGGTTCCTACAATGAGCAGTTCTTC.

This chain joins TRBV7-8 and TRBJ2-4; 10 bases are a match to TRBD1. V dropped 5 bases and J dropped 4; count of bases not matched to a gene: 5. The CDR3 loop spans 15 amino acids. The germline CDR1 and CDR2 sequences are SGHVS and FQNEAQ. The CDR3 nucleotides are TGTGCCAGCAGCCCAGGACAGGGGGGAAAAAACATTCAGTACTTC. Translation gives CASSPGQGGKNIQYF.

V is TRBV11-3 and J is TRBJ1-1; D possibly corresponds to TRBD1 (5 bases). This CDR3 has 15 residues. Trimming shortened V by 1 base and J by 1 base, and 10 bases separated the two germline ends. Germline assignment: CDR1 SGHNT and CDR2 YENEEA. The CDR3 spells CASSLGGGTNTEAFF. CDR3 sequence (DNA): TGTGCCAGCAGCTTAGGCGGGGGGACGAACACTGAAGCTTTCTTT.

This rearrangement joins TRBV3-1 (or the pseudogene TRBV3-2) to TRBJ2-5, with TRBD1 as a possible D gene (6 bases). This CDR3 comprises 15 residues. V was trimmed by 0 bases and J by 2 bases, leaving 10 bases between them. The germline CDR1 and CDR2 sequences are LGHDT and YNNKEL (reference sequence). The CDR3 sequence: CASSQDGGVQETQYF. The CDR3 DNA sequence: TGTGCCAGCAGCCAAGATGGGGGCGTTCAAGAGACCCAGTACTTC.

The sample holds a few counts of this clone. The chain recombines TRBV7-2 with TRBJ1-5; tentatively, D is TRBD1 (6 bases). Between the trimmed V and J ends, which lost 5 bases and 1 base, there was a span of 9 bases. Germline V CDR1 and CDR2: SGHTA, FQGNSA. The CDR3 is 14 residues long. The CDR3 region has the DNA TGTGCCAGCAGCCTGGGGGCCAGCAATCAGCCCCAGCATTTT. It encodes CASSLGASNQPQHF.

The genes are TRBV7-9 and TRBJ1-4; D possibly corresponds to TRBD1 (5 bases). CDR3 size: 15 residues. CDR1 is SEHNR and CDR2 is FQNEAQ in the germline V gene (reference sequence). Trimming shortened V by 1 base and J by 4 bases, and 10 bases separated the two germline ends. CDR3: CASSLDGTYNEKLFF. DNA for the CDR3: TGTGCCAGCAGCTTAGATGGGACTTATAATGAAAAACTGTTTTTT.

This sequence joins TRBV5-6 and TRBJ1-1; perhaps TRBD1 as D (5 bases). Trimming cost V 5 bases and J 1 base, with 12 bases left between them. This CDR3 is 14 amino acids long. Germline V lookup: CDR1 SGHDT, CDR2 YYEEEE. The CDR3: CASSLVGGNTEAFF. The CDR3 nucleotides read TGTGCCAGCAGTCTGGTCGGGGGGAACACTGAAGCTTTCTTT.

V is TRBV18 and J is TRBJ1-1; maybe TRBD1 (6 bases). The germline V and J ends were trimmed by 2 bases and 6 bases, with 16 bases remaining between them. The CDR3 has 15 amino acids. Germline-derived CDR1 and CDR2 are KGHSH and LQKENI. Written as DNA, the CDR3 is TGTGCCAGCTCACCAAGTACAGGGCGCTATGCTGAAGCTTTCTTT. Translating gives CASSPSTGRYAEAFF.

This clone has more than one count but fewer than ten. The gene calls are TRBV7-7 and TRBJ1-1; TRBD1 aligns across 7 bases. CDR3 length: 16 amino acids. Germline CDR1 and CDR2: SSHAT and FNYEAQ (reference sequence). J was trimmed by 4 bases and V by 5 bases; bases with no gene match: 13. CDR3 bases: TGTGCCAGCAGCCCCTTCCCTCTGGCAGGGGGCACTGAAGCTTTCTTT. This gives the protein CASSPFPLAGGTEAFF. The full variable domain, its missing parts supplied by reference TRBV7-7 and TRBJ1-1, is GAGVSQSPRYKVTKRGQDVTLRCDPISSHATLYWYQQALGQGPEFLTYFNYEAQPDKSGLPSDRFSAERPEGSISTLTIQRTEQRDSAMYRCASSPFPLAGGTEAFFGQGTRLTVV.

The chain has TRBV5-1 and TRBJ1-1, with D tentatively TRBD1 (6 bases). Germline lookup yields CDR1 SGHRS and CDR2 YFSETQ. This CDR3 comprises 14 residues. V gave up 3 bases and J gave up 7 bases, with 16 bases separating them. CDR3 protein: CASSSLGGGSEAFF. The CDR3 bases are TGCGCCAGCAGCTCGTTGGGGGGCGGGAGTGAAGCTTTCTTT.

CDR3 in amino acids: CASSQAPNRGGEQFF. CDR3 DNA: TGTGCCAGCAGCCAAGCCCCGAACAGGGGAGGTGAGCAGTTCTTC. The chain joins TRBV4-2 to TRBJ2-1; a possible D gene is TRBD1 (7 bases). Trimming shortened V by 1 base and J by 9 bases, and 16 bases separated the two germline ends. Germline CDR1 reads LGHNA; CDR2 reads YNFKEQ. The CDR3 runs to 15 residues.

This clone was seen a handful of times. V and J are TRBV5-1 and TRBJ2-2; TRBD2 is a possible D gene (6 bases). Per the germline V gene, CDR1 is SGHRS and CDR2 is YFSETQ. The V end was cut by 1 base, the J end by 0 bases, with 10 bases between. The CDR3 runs to 16 residues. The CDR3 coding sequence is TGCGCCAGCAGCTTGCGGACTACACCGAACACCGGGGAGCTGTTTTTT. Its protein product is CASSLRTTPNTGELFF.

V is TRBV5-1 and J is TRBJ2-7; 7 bases map to TRBD1. The CDR3 covers 15 residues. Germline assignment: CDR1 SGHRS and CDR2 YFSETQ. J was trimmed by 0 bases and V by 4 bases; bases with no gene match: 7. CDR3 coding DNA: TGCGCCAGCAGCCCCCCGGGACAGAGCTCCTACGAGCAGTACTTC. Protein sequence: CASSPPGQSSYEQYF.

The gene calls are TRBV30 and TRBJ1-5; D is unresolved. Germline-derived CDR1 and CDR2 are GTSNPN and SVGIG (reference sequence). Trimming cost V 2 bases and J 0 bases, with 5 bases left between them. The CDR3 is made up of 13 amino acids. CDR3 sequence (DNA): TGTGCCTGGAGTAAGCATAGCAATCAGCCCCAGCATTTT. Encoded protein: CAWSKHSNQPQHF.

The J gene is TRBJ1-1, the V gene TRBV6-5; D unresolved. V was cut by 6 bases and J by 8 bases, with 13 bases left in between. The CDR3 totals 12 residues. Looked up from germline, CDR1 is MNHEY and CDR2 is SVGAGI. This chain's CDR3 is CASSKAGREAFF. CDR3 DNA sequence: TGTGCCAGCAGCAAAGCCGGGAGAGAAGCTTTCTTT.

The chain links TRBV15 to TRBJ1-4; TRBD1 agrees at 7 bases. The CDR3 sequence is 14 residues long. Per germline, CDR1 LNHNV and CDR2 YYDKDF (reference sequence). With 4 bases clipped from V and 5 bases from J, the junction kept 4 bases outside the gene matches. The CDR3 nucleotides are TGTGCCACCAGCACGGGACAGCAAAATGAAAAACTGTTTTTT. Its translation is CATSTGQQNEKLFF.

This sequence joins TRBV7-2 and TRBJ1-6, with 8 nucleotides matching TRBD1. The CDR3 has 16 amino acids. Per the germline V gene, CDR1 is SGHTA and CDR2 is FQGNSA. Trimming removed 5 bases from V and 9 bases from J; junction bases left unmatched: 12. The CDR3 DNA sequence: TGTGCCAGCAGCCCGCAGATTACAGGGGGAGGTTCACCCCTCCACTTT. This gives the protein CASSPQITGGGSPLHF.

In its sample, this clone is medium-sized. The V and J genes are TRBV6-2 or TRBV6-3 and TRBJ2-2; TRBD1 matches 12 bases. V trimming: 4 bases; J trimming: 7 bases; junction bases outside the gene matches: 4. The V gene's germline CDR1 is MNHEY and CDR2 SVGEGT. This CDR3 has 15 amino acids. The CDR3 sequence is CASSSGQGAGGELFF. The CDR3 nucleotides are TGTGCCAGCAGTTCGGGACAGGGGGCAGGCGGGGAGCTGTTTTTT.

The chain couples TRBV5-4 to TRBJ1-1; D is possibly TRBD1 (6 bases). CDR1 is SGHNT, CDR2 YYREEE, per germline (reference sequence). This CDR3 region has 15 residues. Deletions cut 3 bases from V and 5 bases from J, with 17 bases between. The CDR3 DNA sequence: TGTGCCAGCAGCTGGTGGACAGAAGCGGGGACTGAAGCTTTCTTT. Its protein product is CASSWWTEAGTEAFF.